This T cell receptor beta chain was identified in a study of OX40 agonist ivuxolimab in advanced cancers. General study points: The CD4+ and CD8+ T cells in the blood had expanded clonally by week 6 at 0.1 to 3.0 mg/kg.

People who had autoimmune disease history or systemic immunosuppression were excluded. After removal of 0 bases from V and 6 bases from J, the junction contained 2 bases not matched to a gene. The germline V gene encodes CDR1 SGDLS and CDR2 YYNGEE. This CDR3 has 13 amino acids. Using immunoSEQ multiplex PCR, the repertoire was profiled, and TCRdb retains in-frame clones only, with some absent. The sample carries just over 20,000 clones, around 87% recorded once. As to this clone: The target antigen is unknown.

The source material was CD4+ or CD8+ T cells sorted from blood, sampled in a trial of the OX40 agonist ivuxolimab. V is TRBV9 and J is TRBJ2-7, with 8 bases identical to TRBD1. The receptor was derived from an adult with an advanced solid tumor such as melanoma, head and neck, liver or kidney cancer. The CDR3 loop reads CASSVVQGAEQYF. CDR3 DNA: TGTGCCAGCAGCGTAGTTCAGGGGGCCGAGCAGTACTTC. Variable domain in full (rest from reference TRBV9 and TRBJ2-7): DSGVTQTPKHLITATGQRVTLRCSPRSGDLSVYWYQQSLDQGLQFLIQYYNGEERAKGNILERFSAQQFPDLHSELNLSSLELGDSALYFCASSVVQGAEQYFGPGTRLTVT.